This T cell receptor beta chain derives from a study of siplizumab effects on memory and regulatory T cells. Study-wide results and caveats: Suppressive capability of dividing Tregs from siplizumab cultures went unverified. On average, under 75% of mappable alloreactive CD4+ clones were Treg-derived under siplizumab, against about 30% in controls. The study found naive T cells seemingly more diverse than memory cells and seemingly major alloresponse contributors.

A note on this clone: Its antigen is unknown.

TCRdb keeps only in-frame clones here, not all; method: immunoSEQ multiplex PCR. Of about 120,000 clones listed, less than 95% are singletons. The CDR3 totals 16 residues. Trimming cost V 4 bases and J 5 bases, with 19 bases left between them. Germline CDR1 is ENHRY and CDR2 is SYGVKD. This chain connects TRBV10-3 to TRBJ2-3, with D perhaps matching TRBD1 (5 bases). The sequenced sample consisted of non-Treg CD4+ T cells sorted from blood. This TCR was recovered from a human donor in good health. CDR3 sequence: CAISVKSWGLGDTQYF. The DNA of the CDR3 is TGTGCCATCAGTGTAAAAAGTTGGGGCTTAGGAGATACGCAGTATTTT.